Given below is one TCR beta chain in context. What it binds is not known. The data were obtained in a study of a mutant IDH1 vaccine in newly diagnosed glioma. Study background: Onset of vaccination occurred 4-6 weeks following radiotherapy alone, or with temozolomide cycles.

CDR3 length: 15 amino acids. Trimming pared 5 bases from V and 2 bases from J, leaving 15 bases between. Germline-derived CDR1 and CDR2 are SGHAT and FQDESV (reference sequence). Noted time point: week 11, during vaccination. One vaccine dose held 300 ug of mutant IDH1 20-mer peptide and came with topical imiquimod. TCRdb keeps only in-frame clones here, not all; method: immunoSEQ multiplex PCR. In the table there are approximately 110,000 clones, 75% to 90% of which are singletons. Sequences were derived from PBMCs, sampled from a glioma patient whose treatment included an IDH1 peptide vaccine. This chain links TRBV11-1 with TRBJ1-1; D unresolved. The source is a woman aged 45-59 years with glioma. The CDR3 DNA is TGTGCCAGCAGCCCCCGACCAGCAACTAACACTGAAGCTTTCTTT. This gives the protein CASSPRPATNTEAFF.